This entry concerns a single T cell receptor (beta chain). Its antigen is undetermined. This specimen belongs to a study of shared clonotypes between healthy human individuals. Study context: Per donor, CD8 memory used one plate, CD8 naive used two, CD4 memory used three and CD4 naive used three.

Libraries were prepared by immunoSEQ multiplex PCR; TCRdb keeps only in-frame clonotypes and omits some of them. Found here are roughly 550,000 clones, 95% of them singletons; the top ten hold about 0.11%. The naive CD8 population came from CD45RO-negative cells selected for CCR7, without terminally differentiated effector memory CD45RA+ cells. The CDR3 spans 15 residues. The ends lost 5 bases at V and 2 bases at J; junction bases unmatched: 6. Germline V lookup: CDR1 MNHEY, CDR2 SMNVEV (reference sequence). Study-wide findings and caveats: Among the subsets, naive ones generally showed larger estimated richness than memory ones. Expectations were that clonotype sharing among donors would be affected by sequencing depth. The sharing of approximately 5.1% of naive CD4 clonotypes was seen across a handful of donors.

Sequencing was performed on naive CD8+ T cells sorted from blood. This clonotype originated in a woman aged 25 to 39 in good health. This chain links TRBV27 with TRBJ2-7, with 10 bases lining up with TRBD1. The CDR3 region has the DNA TGTGCCAGCAGTGAGATAGGACAGGGGGCCTACGAGCAGTACTTC. Amino acids: CASSEIGQGAYEQYF.